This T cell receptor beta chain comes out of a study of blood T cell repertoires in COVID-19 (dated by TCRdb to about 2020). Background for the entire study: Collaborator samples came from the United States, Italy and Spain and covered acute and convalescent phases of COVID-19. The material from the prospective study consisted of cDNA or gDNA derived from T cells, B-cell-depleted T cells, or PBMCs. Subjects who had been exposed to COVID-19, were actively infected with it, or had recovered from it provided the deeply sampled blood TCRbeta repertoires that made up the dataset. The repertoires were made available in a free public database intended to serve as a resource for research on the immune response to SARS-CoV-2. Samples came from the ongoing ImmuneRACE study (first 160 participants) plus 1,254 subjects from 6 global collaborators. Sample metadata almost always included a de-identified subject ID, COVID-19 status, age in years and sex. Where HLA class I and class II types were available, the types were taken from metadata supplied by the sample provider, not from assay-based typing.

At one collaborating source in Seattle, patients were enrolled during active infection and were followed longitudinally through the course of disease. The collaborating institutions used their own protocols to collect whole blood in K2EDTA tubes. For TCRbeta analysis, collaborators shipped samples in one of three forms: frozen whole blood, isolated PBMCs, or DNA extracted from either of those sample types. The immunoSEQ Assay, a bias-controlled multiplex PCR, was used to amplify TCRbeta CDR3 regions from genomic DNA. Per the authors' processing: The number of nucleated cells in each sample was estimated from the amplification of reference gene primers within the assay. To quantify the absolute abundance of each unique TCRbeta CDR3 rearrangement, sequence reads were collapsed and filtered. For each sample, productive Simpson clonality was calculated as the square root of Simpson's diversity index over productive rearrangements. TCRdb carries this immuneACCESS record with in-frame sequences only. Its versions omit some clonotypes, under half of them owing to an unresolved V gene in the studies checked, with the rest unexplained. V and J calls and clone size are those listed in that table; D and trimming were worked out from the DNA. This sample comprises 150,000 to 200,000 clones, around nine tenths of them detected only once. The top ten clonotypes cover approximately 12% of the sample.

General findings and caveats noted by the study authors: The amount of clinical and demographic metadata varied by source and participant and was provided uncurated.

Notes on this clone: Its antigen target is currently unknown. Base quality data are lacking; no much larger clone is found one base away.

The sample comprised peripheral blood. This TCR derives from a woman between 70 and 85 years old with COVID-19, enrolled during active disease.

CDR3 sequence: CASSPTSGRGDTQYF. The nucleotide sequence is given as TGTGCCAGCAGCCCCACTAGCGGGAGGGGGGATACGCAGTATTTT. Recombination connected TRBV11-2 to TRBJ2-3; 13 bases in the junction line up with TRBD2. Trimmed from V: 5 bases; trimmed from J: 6 bases; junction bases lacking a gene match: 5. The CDR3 runs 15 amino acids, cysteine and phenylalanine included. Just the 45-base CDR3 DNA is kept, in frame starting at base 1. From the germline V gene, CDR1 is SGHAT and CDR2 is FQNNGV.